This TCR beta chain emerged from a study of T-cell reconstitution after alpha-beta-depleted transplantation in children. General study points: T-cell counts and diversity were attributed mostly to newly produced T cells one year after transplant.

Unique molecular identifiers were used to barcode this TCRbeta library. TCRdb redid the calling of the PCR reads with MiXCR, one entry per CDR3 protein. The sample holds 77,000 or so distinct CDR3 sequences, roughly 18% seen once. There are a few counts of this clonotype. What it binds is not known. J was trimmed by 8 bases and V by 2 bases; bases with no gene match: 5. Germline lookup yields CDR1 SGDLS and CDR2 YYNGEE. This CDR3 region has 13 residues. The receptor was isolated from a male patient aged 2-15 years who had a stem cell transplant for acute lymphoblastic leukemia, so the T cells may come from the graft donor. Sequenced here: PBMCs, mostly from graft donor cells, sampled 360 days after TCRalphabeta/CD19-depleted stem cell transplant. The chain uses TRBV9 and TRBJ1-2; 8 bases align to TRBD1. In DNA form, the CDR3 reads TGTGCCAGCAGCGTTCAGACAGGGGCGGGCTACACCTTC. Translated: CASSVQTGAGYTF.